The 23 T cell receptor beta chains listed next were all sequenced from one sample in a study of blood T cell repertoires in COVID-19. Data came from immunoSEQ multiplex PCR; TCRdb stores just in-frame clones and leaves some out. The sample lists approximately 200,000 clones; approximately 88% were seen once. Sequenced input: peripheral blood. Receptors originate from a woman in her twenties or thirties with acute or convalescent COVID-19.

This chain joins TRBV6-6 and TRBJ2-7; perhaps TRBD1 as D (5 bases). Trimming pared 4 bases from V and 0 bases from J, leaving 10 bases between. This CDR3 is built from 14 residues. Looked up from germline, CDR1 is MNHNY and CDR2 is SVGAGI (reference sequence). CDR3 in DNA: TGTGCCAGCAGTTCCAGGGCCTTCTCCTACGAGCAGTACTTC. Its translation is CASSSRAFSYEQYF.

This chain connects TRBV11-3 to TRBJ2-2; D uncertain. This CDR3 is built from 12 residues. Germline assignment: CDR1 SGHNT and CDR2 YENEEA. V gave up 5 bases and J gave up 8 bases, with 9 bases separating them. CDR3 in DNA: TGTGCCAGCAGCGCACGCGCGGGGGAGCTGTTTTTT. Residues: CASSARAGELFF.

This clone was seen just once. The rearrangement uses TRBV20-1 and TRBJ1-2; D gene unclear. Per germline, CDR1 DFQATT and CDR2 SNEGSKA (reference sequence). CDR3 length equals 14 residues. The V gene lost 3 bases and the J gene lost 6 bases, with 17 bases spanning the gap. CDR3 loop: CSASRQDLHNGYTF. CDR3 nucleotide sequence: TGCAGTGCTAGTCGGCAGGACTTACATAATGGCTACACCTTC.

Of note for this clone: Germline and junction disagree at one end, which may indicate a read error. The chain combines TRBV7-7 with TRBJ2-1, with a possible D match to TRBD2 (6 bases). CDR3 length: 13 residues. Germline V gives CDR1 SSHAT, CDR2 FNYEAQ (reference sequence). The DNA for the CDR3 is TGTGCTAGCAGCCAATCACTAGCTTCTGAGCAGTTCTTC. Protein product: CASSQSLASEQFF.

The J gene is TRBJ1-3, the V gene TRBV30; possible D gene TRBD1, 6 bases. The germline V gene has CDR1 GTSNPN and CDR2 SVGIG (reference sequence). The CDR3 sequence is 15 residues long. V was cut by 2 bases and J by 3 bases, with 14 bases left in between. CDR3 nucleotides: TGTGCCTGGAGTCCTTGGGGCAGGGGTGGAAACACCATATATTTT. Residues: CAWSPWGRGGNTIYF.

Only a few counts were recorded for this clone. CDR3 sequence reads: CASSLLGGSWEEQYF. CDR3 nucleotide sequence: TGTGCCAGCAGCTTGTTAGGAGGTTCGTGGGAGGAGCAGTACTTC. This chain connects TRBV5-6 to TRBJ2-7; the D gene is possibly TRBD2 (5 bases). The germline V and J ends were trimmed by 1 base and 7 bases, with 18 bases remaining between them. Germline V lookup: CDR1 SGHDT, CDR2 YYEEEE. This CDR3 has 15 amino acids. Full variable domain (remainder filled in from reference TRBV5-6 and TRBJ2-7): DAGVTQSPTHLIKTRGQQVTLRCSPKSGHDTVSWYQQALGQGPQFIFQYYEEEERQRGNFPDRFSGHQFPNYSSELNVNALLLGDSALYLCASSLLGGSWEEQYFGPGTRLTVT.

The rearrangement links TRBV4-1 to TRBJ2-7, with D uncertain. Trimming removed 5 bases from V and 3 bases from J, with 11 bases in between. This CDR3 is 13 amino acids long. Germline V gene lookup returns CDR1 MGHRA and CDR2 YSYEKL. CDR3 region: CASSASRNYEQYF. The CDR3, as DNA: TGCGCCAGCAGCGCTTCGCGCAACTACGAGCAGTACTTC.

This clone has only a few counts. This chain joins TRBV6-6 and TRBJ1-6, with D perhaps matching TRBD1 (5 bases). Between the trimmed V and J ends, which lost 5 bases and 6 bases, there was a span of 8 bases. The germline gives CDR1 MNHNY, CDR2 SVGAGI (reference sequence). CDR3 size: 13 residues. The CDR3 here is CASSRDFNSPLHF. CDR3 in DNA: TGTGCCAGCAGTAGGGACTTTAATTCACCCCTCCACTTT.

The chain is built from TRBV2 and TRBJ2-2; D remains unclear. The CDR3 is 11 amino acids. Germline CDR1 SNHLY, CDR2 FYNNEI. Trimming pared 9 bases from V and 4 bases from J, leaving 6 bases between. CDR3 DNA: TGTGCCAGGTTAATCACCGGGGAGCTGTTTTTT. Protein: CARLITGELFF.

This clone was counted a single time. For the CDR3, the DNA is TGCAGCGCCGGAGGTTTCACAGATACGCAGTATTTT. Residues: CSAGGFTDTQYF. V usage is TRBV29-1 and J usage is TRBJ2-3; D perhaps matches TRBD2 (5 bases). Per the germline V gene, CDR1 is SQVTM and CDR2 is ANQGSEA. CDR3 size: 12 residues. Trimming stripped 7 bases from V and 2 bases from J, with 10 bases between.

The chain has TRBV30 and TRBJ2-7; TRBD1 matches at 7 bases. V shed 7 bases, J shed 13 bases, and the junction held 19 bases outside the gene matches. The germline CDR1 and CDR2 sequences are GTSNPN and SVGIG (reference sequence). The CDR3 sequence is 13 residues long. The CDR3 DNA is TGTGCCTATTCACGGTCCAGGGGGTTTGGGCGTTACTTC. It is translated as CAYSRSRGFGRYF.

The chain carries TRBV11-2 and TRBJ2-1; 8 nucleotides line up with TRBD1. Per germline, CDR1 SGHAT and CDR2 FQNNGV. V dropped 1 base and J dropped 12; count of bases not matched to a gene: 14. The CDR3 totals 16 residues. CDR3 nucleotide sequence: TGTGCCAGCAGCTTAGGTGGACAGGGCCGCCACAAGGTGCAGTTCTTC. Amino acids: CASSLGGQGRHKVQFF.

The chain employs TRBV19 and TRBJ2-3; the match to TRBD2 covers 9 bases. In germline, CDR1 is LNHDA, CDR2 SQIVND (reference sequence). V was clipped by 5 bases and J by 10 bases; unmatched bases: 13. This CDR3 comprises 15 residues. This chain's CDR3 is CASSPFSGSLMAQYF. Here the CDR3 DNA reads TGTGCCAGTAGTCCTTTTAGCGGGAGTTTGATGGCGCAGTATTTT.

The rearrangement links TRBV11-1 to TRBJ2-1, with D perhaps matching TRBD2 (5 bases). Germline V CDR1 and CDR2: SGHAT, FQDESV (reference sequence). V gave up 5 bases and J gave up 4 bases, with 9 bases separating them. The CDR3 consists of 13 residues. The CDR3 sequence: CASSLRRYNEQFF. The CDR3 coding sequence is TGTGCCAGCAGCCTTCGGAGGTACAATGAGCAGTTCTTC.

J is TRBJ1-1 and V is TRBV7-6, with 7 bases lining up with TRBD1. Germline V gene lookup returns CDR1 SGHVS and CDR2 FNYEAQ. J was trimmed by 10 bases and V by 3 bases; bases with no gene match: 2. The CDR3 loop spans 11 amino acids. The CDR3 sequence is CASSLGDRAFF. CDR3 bases: TGTGCCAGCAGCTTGGGGGACAGAGCTTTCTTT. The variable domain in full, completed from reference TRBV7-6 and TRBJ1-1, reads GAGVSQSPRYKVTKRGQDVALRCDPISGHVSLYWYRQALGQGPEFLTYFNYEAQQDKSGLPNDRFSAERPEGSISTLTIQRTEQRDSAMYRCASSLGDRAFFGQGTRLTVV.

The chain has TRBV10-1 and TRBJ1-5; no clear D gene. Germline V gene sequence: CDR1 WNHNN, CDR2 SYGVQD (reference sequence). The CDR3 runs to 11 residues. Between the trimmed V and J ends, which lost 5 bases and 6 bases, there was a span of 5 bases. The CDR3 region has the DNA TGCGCCAGCAGTCTCGGTCAGCCCCAGCATTTT. Protein product: CASSLGQPQHF.

Only one count was recorded for this clone. The chain links TRBV18 to TRBJ1-5, with TRBD1 as a possible D gene (6 bases). Between the trimmed V and J ends, which lost 5 bases and 2 bases, there was a span of 10 bases. The CDR3 is 14 amino acids. Germline V CDR1 and CDR2: KGHSH, LQKENI. CDR3 protein: CASSRTDGNQPQHF. CDR3 nucleotides: TGTGCCAGCTCAAGGACAGACGGCAATCAGCCCCAGCATTTT.

V is TRBV29-1 and J is TRBJ1-2, with D possibly being TRBD1 (6 bases). The germline V gene has CDR1 SQVTM and CDR2 ANQGSEA. V lost 5 bases, J lost 0 bases, and 10 bases lay in between. The CDR3 has 13 amino acids. The chain's CDR3 is CSVRDTANYGYTF. As DNA, the CDR3 is TGCAGCGTTAGGGACACTGCTAACTATGGCTACACCTTC. The full variable domain, rest sourced from reference TRBV29-1 and TRBJ1-2, is SAVISQKPSRDICQRGTSLTIQCQVDSQVTMMFWYRQQPGQSLTLIATANQGSEATYESGFVIDKFPISRPNLTFSTLTVSNMSPEDSSIYLCSVRDTANYGYTFGSGTRLTVV.

The V gene is TRBV6-5, the J gene TRBJ2-2, with a possible D match to TRBD2 (5 bases). Germline CDR1 MNHEY, CDR2 SVGAGI. This CDR3 contains 14 residues. Trimming shortened V by 5 bases and J by 1 base, and 8 bases separated the two germline ends. The CDR3 here is CASSLRGNTGELFF. CDR3 coding DNA: TGTGCCAGCAGTCTTCGGGGGAACACCGGGGAGCTGTTTTTT.

This chain uses TRBV7-9 with TRBJ2-3; 12 nucleotides match TRBD2. The CDR3 length is 18 residues. Germline V gene sequence: CDR1 SEHNR, CDR2 FQNEAQ (reference sequence). Trimming cost V 5 bases and J 5 bases; bases outside gene matches: 14. CDR3 region: CASSHSGTSGRRIDTQYF. The CDR3 region has the DNA TGTGCCAGCAGCCACTCGGGCACTAGCGGGAGGCGTATAGATACGCAGTATTTT.

The chain combines TRBV6-1 with TRBJ2-1, with 10 bases lining up with TRBD2. The germline V gene has CDR1 MNHNS and CDR2 SASEGT. The ends lost 3 bases at V and 4 bases at J; junction bases unmatched: 9. The length of the CDR3 is 17 residues. The CDR3 sequence is CASSDRASGRRYNEQFF. As DNA, the CDR3 is TGTGCCAGCAGTGATAGGGCTAGCGGGAGAAGGTACAATGAGCAGTTCTTC.

The V and J genes are TRBV7-2 and TRBJ1-5, with a possible D match to TRBD1 (5 bases). The CDR3 covers 14 residues. Germline V lookup: CDR1 SGHTA, CDR2 FQGNSA. The germline V and J ends were trimmed by 1 base and 9 bases, with 13 bases remaining between them. This CDR3 is CASSLGQGLGPQHF. For the CDR3, the DNA is TGTGCCAGCAGCTTAGGTCAGGGACTAGGGCCCCAGCATTTT.

Regarding this clone: Within the sample, other DNA sequences also encode this same CDR3. The chain has TRBV3-1 (or the pseudogene TRBV3-2) and TRBJ1-1; no definite D call. This CDR3 has 13 amino acids. With 1 base removed from V and 4 bases from J, the gap between germline ends came to 7 bases. The V gene's germline CDR1 is LGHDT and CDR2 YNNKEL (reference sequence). The CDR3 is CASSQGRSTEAFF. DNA for the CDR3: TGTGCCAGCAGCCAAGGGAGAAGCACTGAAGCTTTCTTT.